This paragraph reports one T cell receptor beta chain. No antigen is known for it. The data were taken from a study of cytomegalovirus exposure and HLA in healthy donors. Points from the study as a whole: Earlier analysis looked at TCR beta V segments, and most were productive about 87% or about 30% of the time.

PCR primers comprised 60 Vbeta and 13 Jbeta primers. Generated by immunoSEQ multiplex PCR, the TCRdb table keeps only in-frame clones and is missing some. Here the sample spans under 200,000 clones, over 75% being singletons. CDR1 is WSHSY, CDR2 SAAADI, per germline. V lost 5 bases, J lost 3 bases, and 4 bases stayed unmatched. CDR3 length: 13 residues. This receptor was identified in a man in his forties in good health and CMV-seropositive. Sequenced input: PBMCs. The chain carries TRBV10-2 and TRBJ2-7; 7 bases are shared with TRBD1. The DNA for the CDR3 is TGCGCCAGCAGTCGACAGGGTGGCTACGAGCAGTACTTC. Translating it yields CASSRQGGYEQYF.